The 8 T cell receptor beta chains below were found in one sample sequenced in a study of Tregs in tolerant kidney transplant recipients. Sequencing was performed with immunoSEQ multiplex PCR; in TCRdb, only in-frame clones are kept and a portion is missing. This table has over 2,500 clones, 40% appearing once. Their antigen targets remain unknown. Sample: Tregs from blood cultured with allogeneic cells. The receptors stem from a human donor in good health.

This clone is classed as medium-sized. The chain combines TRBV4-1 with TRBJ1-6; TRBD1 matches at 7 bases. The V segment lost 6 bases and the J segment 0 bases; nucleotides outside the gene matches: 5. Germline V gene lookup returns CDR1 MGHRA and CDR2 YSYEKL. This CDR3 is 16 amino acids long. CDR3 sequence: CASSQQGRSYNSPLHF. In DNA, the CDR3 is TGCGCCAGCAGTCAACAGGGGCGCTCCTATAATTCACCCCTCCACTTT.

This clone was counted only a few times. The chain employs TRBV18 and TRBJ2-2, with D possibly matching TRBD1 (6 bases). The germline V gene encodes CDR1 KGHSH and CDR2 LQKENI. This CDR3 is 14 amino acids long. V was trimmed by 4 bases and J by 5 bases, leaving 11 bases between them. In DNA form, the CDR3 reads TGTGCCAGCTCACTTCTACAGGGAACCGGGGAGCTGTTTTTT. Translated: CASSLLQGTGELFF.

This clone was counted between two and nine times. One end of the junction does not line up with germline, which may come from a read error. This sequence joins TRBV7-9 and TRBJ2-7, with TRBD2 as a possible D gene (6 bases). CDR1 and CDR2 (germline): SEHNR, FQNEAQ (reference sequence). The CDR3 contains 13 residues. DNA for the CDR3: TGTGCCAGCAGCAGTAGCGGTTCTAGCATTCGGAACTTC. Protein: CASSSSGSSIRNF.

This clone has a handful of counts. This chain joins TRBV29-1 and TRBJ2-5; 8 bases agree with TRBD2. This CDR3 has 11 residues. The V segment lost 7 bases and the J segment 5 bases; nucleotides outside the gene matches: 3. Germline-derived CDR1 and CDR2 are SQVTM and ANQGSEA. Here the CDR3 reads CSAQRGETQYF. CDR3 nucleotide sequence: TGCAGCGCCCAGCGGGGGGAGACCCAGTACTTC.

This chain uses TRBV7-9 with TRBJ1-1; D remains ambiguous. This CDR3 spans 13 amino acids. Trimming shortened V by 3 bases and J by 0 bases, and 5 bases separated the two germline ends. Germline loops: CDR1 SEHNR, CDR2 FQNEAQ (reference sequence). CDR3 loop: CASSFRLNTEAFF. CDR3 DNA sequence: TGTGCCAGCAGCTTTCGATTGAACACTGAAGCTTTCTTT.

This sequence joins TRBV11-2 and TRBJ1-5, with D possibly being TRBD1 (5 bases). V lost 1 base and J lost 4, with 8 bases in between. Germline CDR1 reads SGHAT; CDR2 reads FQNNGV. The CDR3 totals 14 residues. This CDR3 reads CASSLAGANQPQHF. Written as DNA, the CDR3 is TGTGCCAGCAGCTTAGCCGGGGCAAATCAGCCCCAGCATTTT.

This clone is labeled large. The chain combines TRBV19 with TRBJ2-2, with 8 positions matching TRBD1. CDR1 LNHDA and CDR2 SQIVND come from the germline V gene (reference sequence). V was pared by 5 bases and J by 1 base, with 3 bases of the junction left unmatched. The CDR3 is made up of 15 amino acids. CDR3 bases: TGTGCCAGTAGTCCGGGGACAGGGAACACCGGGGAGCTGTTTTTT. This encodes CASSPGTGNTGELFF.

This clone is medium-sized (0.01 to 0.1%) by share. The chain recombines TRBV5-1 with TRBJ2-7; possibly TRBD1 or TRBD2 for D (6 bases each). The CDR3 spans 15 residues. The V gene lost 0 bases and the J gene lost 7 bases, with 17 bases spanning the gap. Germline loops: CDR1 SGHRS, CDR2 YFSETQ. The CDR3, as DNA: TGCGCCAGCAGCTTGGTCTCGGGGGCGCGGTATGAGCAGTACTTC. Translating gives CASSLVSGARYEQYF.